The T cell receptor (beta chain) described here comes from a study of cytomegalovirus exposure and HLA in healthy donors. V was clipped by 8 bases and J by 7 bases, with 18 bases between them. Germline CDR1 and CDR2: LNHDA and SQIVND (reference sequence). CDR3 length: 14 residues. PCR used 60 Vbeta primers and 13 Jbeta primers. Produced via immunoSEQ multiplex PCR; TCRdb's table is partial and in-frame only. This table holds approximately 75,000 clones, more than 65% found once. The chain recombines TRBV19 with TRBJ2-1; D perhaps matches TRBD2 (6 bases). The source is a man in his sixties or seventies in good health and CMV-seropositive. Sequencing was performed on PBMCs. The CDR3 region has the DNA TGTGCCAGTCTCTCCGAGGCGGGGAGGAATGAGCAGTTCTTC. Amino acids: CASLSEAGRNEQFF.